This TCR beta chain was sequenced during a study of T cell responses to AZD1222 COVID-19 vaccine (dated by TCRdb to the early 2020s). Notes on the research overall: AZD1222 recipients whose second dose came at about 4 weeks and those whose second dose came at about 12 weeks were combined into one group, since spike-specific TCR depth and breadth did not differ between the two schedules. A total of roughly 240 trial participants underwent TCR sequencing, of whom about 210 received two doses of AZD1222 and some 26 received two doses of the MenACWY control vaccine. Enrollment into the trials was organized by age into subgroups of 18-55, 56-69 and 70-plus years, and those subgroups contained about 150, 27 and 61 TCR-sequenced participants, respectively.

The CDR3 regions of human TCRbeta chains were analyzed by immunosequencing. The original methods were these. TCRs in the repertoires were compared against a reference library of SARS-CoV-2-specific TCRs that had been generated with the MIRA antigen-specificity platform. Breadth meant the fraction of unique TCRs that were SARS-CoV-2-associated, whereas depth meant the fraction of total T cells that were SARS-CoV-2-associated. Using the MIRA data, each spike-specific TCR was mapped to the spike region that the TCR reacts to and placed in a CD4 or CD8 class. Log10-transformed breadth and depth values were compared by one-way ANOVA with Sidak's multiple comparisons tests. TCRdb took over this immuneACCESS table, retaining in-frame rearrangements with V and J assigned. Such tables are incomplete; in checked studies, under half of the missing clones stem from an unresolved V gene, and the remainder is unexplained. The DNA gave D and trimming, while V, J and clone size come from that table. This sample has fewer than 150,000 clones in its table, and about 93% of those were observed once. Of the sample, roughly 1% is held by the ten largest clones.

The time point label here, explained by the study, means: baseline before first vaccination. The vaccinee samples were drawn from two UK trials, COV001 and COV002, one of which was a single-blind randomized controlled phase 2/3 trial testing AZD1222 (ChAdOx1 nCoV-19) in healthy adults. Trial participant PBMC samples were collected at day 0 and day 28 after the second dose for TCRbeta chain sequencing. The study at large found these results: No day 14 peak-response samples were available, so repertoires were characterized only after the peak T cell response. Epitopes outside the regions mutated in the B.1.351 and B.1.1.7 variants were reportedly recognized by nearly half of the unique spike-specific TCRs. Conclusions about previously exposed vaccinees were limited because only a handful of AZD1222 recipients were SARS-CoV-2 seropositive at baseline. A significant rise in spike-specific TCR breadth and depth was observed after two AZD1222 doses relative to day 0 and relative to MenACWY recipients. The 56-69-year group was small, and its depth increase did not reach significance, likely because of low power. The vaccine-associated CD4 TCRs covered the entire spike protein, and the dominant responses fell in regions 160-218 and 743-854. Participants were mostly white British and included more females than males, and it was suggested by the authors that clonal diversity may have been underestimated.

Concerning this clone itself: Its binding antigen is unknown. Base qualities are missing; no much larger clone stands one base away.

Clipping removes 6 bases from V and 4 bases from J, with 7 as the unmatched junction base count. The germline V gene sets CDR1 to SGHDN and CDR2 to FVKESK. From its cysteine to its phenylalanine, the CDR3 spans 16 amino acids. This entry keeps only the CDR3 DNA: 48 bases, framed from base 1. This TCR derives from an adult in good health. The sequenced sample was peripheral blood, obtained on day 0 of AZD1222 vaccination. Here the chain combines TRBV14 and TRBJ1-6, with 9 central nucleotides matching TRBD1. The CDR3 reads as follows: CASSYRGRGYNSPLHF. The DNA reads TGTGCCAGCAGTTACAGGGGGCGCGGGTATAATTCACCCCTCCACTTT.